The rows below give T cell receptor beta chains drawn from one sample of a study of blood T cells in healthy people across ages. One entry per CDR3 protein, called by TCRdb with MiXCR from the 5' RACE reads. The table records some 1.5 million distinct CDR3 sequences, over 25% of them present only once. The sample consisted of blood. These receptors came from a woman aged 25 to 39 in good health. The CDR3 runs from the conserved cysteine through the conserved F or W. A D gene is named only where the DNA matches it firmly. Clone size, where shown, is once, few, many, or a class for clones that have expanded.

size	J	D	V	DNA	CDR3
NA	TRBJ1-1	TRBD1	TRBV29-1	TGCAGCGTTAGTAAACAGGGGCCTGAAGCTTTCTTT	CSVSKQGPEAFF
NA	TRBJ2-1	NA	TRBV12-3/TRBV12-4	TGTGCCAGCAGTTTAGCCTCGGGCGGTGAGCAGTTCTTC	CASSLASGGEQFF
NA	TRBJ2-1	TRBD2	TRBV7-2	TGTGCCAGCAGCTTAGACCCAGCGGGAGGATCTGAGCAGTTCTTC	CASSLDPAGGSEQFF
NA	TRBJ2-7	NA	TRBV27	TGTGCCAGCAGTTTGGGGGTGGGCTCCTACAATGAGCAGTACTTC	CASSLGVGSYNEQYF
few	TRBJ2-7	NA	TRBV4-1	TGCGCCAGCAGCCAACAGGACTCTTCCTACGAGCAGTACTTC	CASSQQDSSYEQYF
many	TRBJ2-7	TRBD2	TRBV12-3/TRBV12-4	TGTGCCAGCAGCCGTAGCGGGAGGGCCCACGAGCAGTACTTC	CASSRSGRAHEQYF
NA	TRBJ1-2	NA	TRBV28	TGTGCCAGCAGTCCTAAGGTCCGGATTAGTGGCTACACCTTC	CASSPKVRISGYTF
few	TRBJ1-6	NA	TRBV3-1	TGTGCCAGCAGCCAAGATTGGCTCGGGGCACCCCTCCACTTT	CASSQDWLGAPLHF
NA	TRBJ1-1	NA	TRBV15	TGTGCCACCAGCAGACATCCGGGGGTGAACACTGAAGCTTTCTTT	CATSRHPGVNTEAFF
few	TRBJ2-1	NA	TRBV9	TGTGCCAGCAGCGTAGGGCGAGGAGACAATGAGCAGTTCTTC	CASSVGRGDNEQFF
few	TRBJ1-5	NA	TRBV11-2	TGTGCCAGCAGCTTAGACGGGAAGACAAATCAGCCCCAGCATTTT	CASSLDGKTNQPQHF
few	TRBJ1-2	TRBD1	TRBV7-2	TGTGCCAGCAGCAACGGACAGGGTGACTATGGCTGCACCTTC	CASSNGQGDYGCTF
many	TRBJ2-1	NA	TRBV5-1	TGCGCCAGCAGCGACAGCTCCTACAATGAGCAGTTCTTC	CASSDSSYNEQFF
NA	TRBJ2-1	TRBD1	TRBV10-3	TGTGCCATCACCCCATCGGACAGGGCGGCCTACAATGAGCAGTTCTTC	CAITPSDRAAYNEQFF
NA	TRBJ2-3	NA	TRBV10-3	TGTGCCATCAGTGAGTCCAGACCCGGGACTGGCAACACAGATACGCAGTATTTT	CAISESRPGTGNTDTQYF
NA	TRBJ2-1	NA	TRBV19	TGTGCCAGTAGTATAGAGCCTGGACGGCGTGAGCAGTTCTTC	CASSIEPGRREQFF
many	TRBJ2-3	NA	TRBV7-9	TGTGCCAGCAGCTTATCCTATGCAGATACGCAGTATTTT	CASSLSYADTQYF
many	TRBJ2-1	TRBD2	TRBV7-9	TGTGCCAGCAGTCGACTAGCGGGGGGGTACAATGAGCAGTTCTTC	CASSRLAGGYNEQFF
NA	TRBJ2-3	NA	TRBV7-2	TGTGCCAGCAGCTTAGCATACGTGGCAGATACGCAGTATTTT	CASSLAYVADTQYF
many	TRBJ2-7	NA	TRBV7-2	TGTGCCAGCAGCCTTACCCACAGCCGGGCGGGGTCCTACGAGCAGTACTTC	CASSLTHSRAGSYEQYF
NA	TRBJ2-2	TRBD2	TRBV10-1	TGCGCCAGCAGCCAGTCAAGAAGCGGGAGGGCCGTAGGTCGGGCCGGGGAGCTGTTTTTT	CASSQSRSGRAVGRAGELFF
NA	TRBJ2-1	NA	TRBV7-2	TGTGCCAGCAGCCAAAATCCGAGGGGGAGCTCCTACAATGAGCAGTTCTTC	CASSQNPRGSSYNEQFF
many	TRBJ2-1	TRBD2	TRBV20-1	TGCAGTGCTAGTCTAGCAACGGGAGGTGAGGATGAGCAGTTCTTC	CSASLATGGEDEQFF
NA	TRBJ1-1	NA	TRBV5-1	TGCGCCAGCAGCACGGGGCCAGCAGCCTCGAACACTGAAGCTTTCTTT	CASSTGPAASNTEAFF
NA	TRBJ2-3	TRBD2	TRBV20-1	TGCAGTGCTAGGAAGCCGGCTAGCGGGAGCCCAGATACGCAGTATTTT	CSARKPASGSPDTQYF
NA	TRBJ2-1	TRBD2	TRBV28	TGTGCCAGCAGTTCCGGCGGGGGGGCTCACAATGAGCAGTTCTTC	CASSSGGGAHNEQFF
few	TRBJ1-2	NA	TRBV2	TGTGCCAGCAGTGCCCAGGGAGAGGGCTATGGCTACACCTTC	CASSAQGEGYGYTF
few	TRBJ2-7	NA	TRBV5-1	TGCGCCAGCAGCTCAACAGGTTACGAGGGGAAGTACGGGCAGTACTTC	CASSSTGYEGKYGQYF
many	TRBJ2-1	NA	TRBV9	TGTGCCAGCAGCGTAGTAGGAATAAGAAGCTCCTACAATGAGCAGTTCTTC	CASSVVGIRSSYNEQFF
many	TRBJ2-1	NA	TRBV29-1	TGCAGCGTTAGGGACAATGAGCAGTTCTTC	CSVRDNEQFF
NA	TRBJ2-4	NA	TRBV12-3/TRBV12-4	TGTGCCAGCACCCCTTCGAATGCCAAAAACATTCAGTACTTC	CASTPSNAKNIQYF
many	TRBJ2-4	TRBD2	TRBV20-1	TGCAGTGCTGGGGGGGGTCGCGGAACCAAAAACATTCAGTACTTC	CSAGGGRGTKNIQYF
NA	TRBJ1-1	NA	TRBV20-1	TGCAGTGCTAGGGGTGGGGCTTCGCTTGGGACTGAAGCTTTCTTT	CSARGGASLGTEAFF
NA	TRBJ2-1	NA	TRBV12-3/TRBV12-4	TGTGCCATAGTCCCTTCCTATAACAATGAGCCGTTCTTC	CAIVPSYNNEPFF
NA	TRBJ2-7	TRBD1	TRBV28	TGTGCCAGCACCTCCCCAGGGGACAGGGAAAAATCTCCTACCCACGAGCAGTACTTC	CASTSPGDREKSPTHEQYF
NA	TRBJ1-1	TRBD1	TRBV14	TGTGCCAGCAGCCGCGGGACAGGGGACACTGAAGCTTTCTTT	CASSRGTGDTEAFF
NA	TRBJ2-1	TRBD2	TRBV7-2	TGTGCCAGCAGCTTAGACCGGAGTTGGCGGGAGGGCATCGATGAGCAGTTCTTC	CASSLDRSWREGIDEQFF
NA	TRBJ2-1	NA	TRBV5-1	TGCGCCAGCAGCGCCGGGGCAGGCAACAATGAGCAGTTCTTC	CASSAGAGNNEQFF
NA	TRBJ2-3	TRBD2	TRBV5-1	TGCGCCAGCAGCATCCATGTTAGCGGGGAATACACAGATACGCAGTATTTT	CASSIHVSGEYTDTQYF
few	TRBJ1-5	TRBD1	TRBV12-5	TGTGCTAGTGGTTTGGTACTGGAGTGGGGCAGGGGGTTCGATCAGCCCCAGCATTTT	CASGLVLEWGRGFDQPQHF
few	TRBJ1-1	TRBD1	TRBV7-2	TGTGCCAGCAGCTTCGGGACAGCCTACACTGAAGCTTTCTTT	CASSFGTAYTEAFF
few	TRBJ1-2	NA	TRBV5-5	TGTGCCAGCAGCTGGGAGGGACGGACGACCTATGGCTACACCTTC	CASSWEGRTTYGYTF
few	TRBJ2-5	NA	TRBV10-3	TGTGCCATCAGTGAGGGCAAGGCGCTACAAGAGACCCAGTACTTC	CAISEGKALQETQYF
few	TRBJ1-1	NA	TRBV27	TGTGCCAGCAGAGCGCAAGGGGGGAACACTGAAGCTTTCTTT	CASRAQGGNTEAFF
few	TRBJ2-1	NA	TRBV24-1	TGTGCCACCAGTGTTGGCGGGTCTTGGAATGAGCAGTTCTTC	CATSVGGSWNEQFF
many	TRBJ1-2	NA	TRBV7-9	TGTGCCAGCAGCTTAGGTTTCACAAAGGAATATGGCTACACCTTC	CASSLGFTKEYGYTF
many	TRBJ2-5	NA	TRBV12-3/TRBV12-4	TGTGCCAGCAGTTCCTCGGGGGCGTACCAAGAGACCCAGTACTTC	CASSSSGAYQETQYF
many	TRBJ2-5	NA	TRBV2	TGTGCCAGCAGTGAAGAGGAGGGGGCCAAAGAGACCCAGTACTTC	CASSEEEGAKETQYF
NA	TRBJ2-1	TRBD2	TRBV5-8	TGTGCCGAAGGGCCAGCGGGAGTGCGGGAGCAGTTCTTC	CAEGPAGVREQFF
many	TRBJ2-3	TRBD2	TRBV28	TGTGCCAGCAGCCCTATTATGTCTCGGCGGGGGGTCACAGATACGCAGTATTTT	CASSPIMSRRGVTDTQYF
few	TRBJ2-6	NA	TRBV28	TGTGCCAGCAGGAGATCTAACTCTGGGGCCAACGTCCTGACTTTC	CASRRSNSGANVLTF